The 4 T cell receptor beta chains presented below share a single source sample, sequenced in a study of monozygotic twins with cystic fibrosis. Only in-frame clones appear in the TCRdb table, and some are missing; sequencing was by immunoSEQ multiplex PCR. The sample contains over 20,000 clones, over 95% of which appear only once. The sequenced sample consisted of blood. The receptors here all came from a girl aged 10-17 years with cystic fibrosis.

V is TRBV5-4 and J is TRBJ2-3; tentatively, D is TRBD2 (5 bases). This CDR3 spans 13 amino acids. Trimming removed 3 bases at V and 0 bases at J, with 5 bases between. Germline V gives CDR1 SGHNT, CDR2 YYREEE (reference sequence). The CDR3 region is CASSWTSTDTQYF. CDR3 nucleotides: TGTGCCAGCAGCTGGACTAGCACAGATACGCAGTATTTT.

The rearrangement joins TRBV18 to TRBJ2-3, with D perhaps TRBD1 or TRBD2 (6 bases each). Germline-derived CDR1 and CDR2 are KGHSH and LQKENI. Trimming left V 6 bases short and J 3 bases short, with 25 bases between. CDR3 length: 18 residues. The CDR3 is CASSPTLLRAGHTDTQYF. The CDR3 DNA follows: TGTGCCAGCTCTCCGACCCTTTTGCGGGCGGGACATACAGATACGCAGTATTTT.

This chain joins TRBV30 and TRBJ2-3; D remains ambiguous. Looked up from germline, CDR1 is GTSNPN and CDR2 is SVGIG (reference sequence). The CDR3 is made up of 13 amino acids. V was trimmed by 1 base and J by 0 bases, leaving 5 bases between them. The CDR3: CAWSGTSTDTQYF. CDR3 nucleotide sequence: TGTGCCTGGAGTGGGACGAGCACAGATACGCAGTATTTT. Full variable domain (missing parts from reference TRBV30 and TRBJ2-3): SQTIHQWPATLVQPVGSPLSLECTVEGTSNPNLYWYRQAAGRGLQLLFYSVGIGQISSEVPQNLSASRPQDRQFILSSKKLLLSDSGFYLCAWSGTSTDTQYFGPGTRLTVL.

The chain joins TRBV9 to TRBJ1-2; tentatively, D is TRBD1 (6 bases). Trimming pared 0 bases from V and 6 bases from J, leaving 15 bases between. Germline CDR1 is SGDLS and CDR2 is YYNGEE. The CDR3 runs to 15 residues. The CDR3 DNA reads TGTGCCAGCAGCGTAGCTCACAGGGATTCAGATGGCTACACCTTC. Protein sequence: CASSVAHRDSDGYTF.